This TCR beta chain emerged from a study of CD8 T cells in ankylosing spondylitis. TCRdb recomputed calls from the 5' RACE reads with MiXCR, one row per CDR3 protein. Found here are 450,000 to 550,000 distinct CDR3 sequences, 5.3% of them singletons; the top ten hold 3% to 4.5%. General study results and limits: The study identified a TCR beta motif of several highly homologous variants that appeared characteristic of ankylosing spondylitis blood.

On this clonotype: Its antigen is currently unknown. A much larger clone is a single base away; this may be a read error.

Sequenced sample: blood, either unsorted or a sorted T cell fraction (not recorded which). This clonotype was obtained from a male donor with ankylosing spondylitis.

For the CDR3, the DNA is TGTGCCAGCAGTCTTCCCCGGGGCCTACTATCACCCTATAACTATGGCTACACCTTC. Translated, it gives CASSLPRGLLSPYNYGYTF. V usage is TRBV6-2 or TRBV6-3 and J usage is TRBJ1-2; the D gene is possibly TRBD1 (5 bases). Germline-derived CDR1 and CDR2 are MNHEY and SVGEGT. The CDR3 totals 19 residues. The germline V and J ends were trimmed by 5 bases and 1 base, with 26 bases remaining between them.